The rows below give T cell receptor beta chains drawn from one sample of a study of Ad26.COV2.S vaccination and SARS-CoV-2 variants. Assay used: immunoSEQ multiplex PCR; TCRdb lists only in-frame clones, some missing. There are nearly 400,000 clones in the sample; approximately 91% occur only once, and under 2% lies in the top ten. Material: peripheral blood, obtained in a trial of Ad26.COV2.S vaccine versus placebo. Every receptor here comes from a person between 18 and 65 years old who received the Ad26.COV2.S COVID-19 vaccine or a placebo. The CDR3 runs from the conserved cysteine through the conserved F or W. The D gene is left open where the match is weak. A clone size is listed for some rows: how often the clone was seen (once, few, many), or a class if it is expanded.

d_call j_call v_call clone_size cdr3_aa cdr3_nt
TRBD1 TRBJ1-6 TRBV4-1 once CASSQGTGWGSPLHF TGCGCCAGCAGCCAAGGGACAGGGTGGGGTTCACCCCTCCACTTT
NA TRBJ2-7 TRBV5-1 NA CASSLGFGRAYEQYF TGCGCCAGCAGCTTGGGTTTTGGCAGAGCCTACGAGCAGTACTTC
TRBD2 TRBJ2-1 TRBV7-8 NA CASSTPSGRANEQFF TGTGCCAGCAGCACCCCTAGCGGGAGGGCCAATGAGCAGTTCTTC
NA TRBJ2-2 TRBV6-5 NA CASSLLGGTGELFF TGTGCCAGCAGCTTACTAGGGGGCACCGGGGAGCTGTTTTTT
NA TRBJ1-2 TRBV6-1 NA CASSETGDYGYTF TGTGCCAGCAGTGAGACCGGAGACTATGGCTACACCTTC
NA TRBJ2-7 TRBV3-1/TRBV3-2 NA CASSYSSEQYF TGTGCCAGCAGCTATTCCTCGGAGCAGTACTTC
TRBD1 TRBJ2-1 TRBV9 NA CASNRGRLNEQFF TGTGCCAGCAACAGGGGGCGCTTGAATGAGCAGTTCTTC
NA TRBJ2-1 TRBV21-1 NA CASSTPGGLAGSSYNEQFF TGTGCCAGCAGCACTCCTGGAGGACTAGCGGGGAGCTCCTACAATGAGCAGTTCTTC
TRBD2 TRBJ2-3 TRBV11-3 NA CASSGREADTQYF TGTGCCAGCAGTGGACGGGAGGCAGATACGCAGTATTTT
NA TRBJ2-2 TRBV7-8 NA CASSLVRYTGELFF TGTGCCAGCAGCTTAGTTCGCTACACCGGGGAGCTGTTTTTT
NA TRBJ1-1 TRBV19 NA CASSIGGNTEAFF TGTGCCAGTAGTATTGGGGGAAACACTGAAGCTTTCTTT
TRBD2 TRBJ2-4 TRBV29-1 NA CSVVGSSGNIQYF TGCAGCGTTGTTGGTTCTAGCGGAAACATTCAGTACTTC
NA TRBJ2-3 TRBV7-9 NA CASSPLDFPSTDTQYF TGTGCCAGCAGCCCCCTGGACTTCCCTAGCACAGATACGCAGTATTTT
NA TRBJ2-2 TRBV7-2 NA CASSLANGANTGELFF TGTGCCAGCAGCTTAGCAAACGGAGCGAACACCGGGGAGCTGTTTTTT
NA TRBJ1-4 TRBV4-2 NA CASSQGGHQEKLFF TGTGCCAGCAGCCAAGGGGGACACCAAGAAAAACTGTTTTTT
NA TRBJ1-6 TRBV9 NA CASSVGGTRDSPLHF TGTGCCAGCAGCGTAGGGGGGACACGGGATTCACCCCTCCACTTT
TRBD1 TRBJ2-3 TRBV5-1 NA CASSIDRDTDTQYF TGCGCCAGCAGCATTGACAGGGACACAGATACGCAGTATTTT
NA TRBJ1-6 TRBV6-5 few CASSYSNSPLHF TGTGCCAGCAGTTACTCGAATTCACCCCTCCACTTT
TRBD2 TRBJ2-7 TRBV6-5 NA CASSLTSGTSYEQYF TGTGCCAGCAGTTTGACTAGCGGGACCTCCTACGAGCAGTACTTC
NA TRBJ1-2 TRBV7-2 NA CASSLGGAAYGYTF TGTGCCAGCAGCTTAGGGGGCGCAGCCTATGGCTACACCTTC
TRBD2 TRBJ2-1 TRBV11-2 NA CALGGNNEQFF TGTGCCTTGGGGGGGAACAATGAGCAGTTCTTC
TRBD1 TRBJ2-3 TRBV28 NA CASSLLRGGRTDTQYF TGTGCCAGCAGTTTATTACGAGGGGGCCGCACAGATACGCAGTATTTT
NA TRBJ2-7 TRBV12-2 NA CASRLGTSGAYEQYF TGTGCAAGTCGCTTAGGGACTAGCGGGGCCTACGAGCAGTACTTC
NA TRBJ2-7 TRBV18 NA CASSPSSQGPSYEQYF TGTGCCAGCTCACCAAGTTCCCAGGGTCCCTCCTACGAGCAGTACTTC
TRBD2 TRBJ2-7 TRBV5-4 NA CASSSLTSGDVGLQYF TGTGCCAGCAGCTCGCTGACTAGCGGAGATGTGGGTTTGCAGTACTTC
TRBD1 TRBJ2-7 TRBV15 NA CATSREGDRAAYEQYF TGTGCCACCAGCAGGGAGGGGGACAGGGCGGCCTACGAGCAGTACTTC
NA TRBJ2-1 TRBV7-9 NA CASSPIYWGEQFF TGTGCCAGCAGCCCGATTTACTGGGGTGAGCAGTTCTTC
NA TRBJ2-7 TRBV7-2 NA CASSFAGREQYF TGTGCCAGCAGCTTTGCGGGCCGCGAGCAGTACTTC
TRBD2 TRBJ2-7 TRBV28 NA CASSLRLADTNYFSYEQYF TGTGCCAGCAGTCTACGACTAGCGGATACTAATTATTTCTCCTACGAGCAGTACTTC
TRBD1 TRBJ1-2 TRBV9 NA CASSDRQGGNYGYTF TGTGCCAGCAGCGACCGACAGGGCGGCAACTATGGCTACACCTTC
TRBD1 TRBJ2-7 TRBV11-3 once CASRGQGSEQYF TGTGCCAGTAGGGGACAGGGAAGCGAGCAGTACTTC
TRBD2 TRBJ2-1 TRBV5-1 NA CASSSGLAGGYNEQFF TGCGCCAGCAGCTCGGGACTAGCGGGAGGTTACAATGAGCAGTTCTTC
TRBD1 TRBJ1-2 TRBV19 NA CASSPQTGTVQGYTF TGTGCCAGTAGTCCCCAGACAGGGACGGTTCAAGGCTACACCTTC
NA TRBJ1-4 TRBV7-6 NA CASSFRTDEKLFF TGTGCCAGCAGCTTCCGGACCGACGAAAAACTGTTTTTT
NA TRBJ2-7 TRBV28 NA CASTGPPGEQYF TGTGCCAGCACCGGGCCCCCCGGCGAGCAGTACTTC
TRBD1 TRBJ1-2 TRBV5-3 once CARSPGGQGNYGYTF TGTGCCAGAAGCCCCGGTGGACAGGGAAACTATGGCTACACCTTC